This TCR beta chain was identified during a study of early T cells in non-severe SARS-CoV-2 infection. Via MiXCR, TCRdb re-called the 5' RACE reads, giving one row per CDR3 protein. This sample yields about 52,000 distinct CDR3 sequences, of which 11% are seen a single time; about 12% belongs to the top ten. This clonotype has ten or more counts. What was sequenced was whole blood. The origin of this receptor is an adult who was a healthcare worker with PCR-confirmed SARS-CoV-2 infection or an uninfected control (not recorded which).

CDR3 protein: CASSYSIKPSYEQYF. The DNA for the CDR3 is TGTGCCAGCAGTTACTCGATAAAGCCCAGCTACGAGCAGTACTTC. The V gene is TRBV6-2 or TRBV6-3, the J gene TRBJ2-7, with no clear D. Germline V gene data show CDR1 as MNHEY and CDR2 as SVGEGT. V gave up 0 bases and J gave up 3 bases, with 12 bases separating them. The CDR3 spans 15 residues.